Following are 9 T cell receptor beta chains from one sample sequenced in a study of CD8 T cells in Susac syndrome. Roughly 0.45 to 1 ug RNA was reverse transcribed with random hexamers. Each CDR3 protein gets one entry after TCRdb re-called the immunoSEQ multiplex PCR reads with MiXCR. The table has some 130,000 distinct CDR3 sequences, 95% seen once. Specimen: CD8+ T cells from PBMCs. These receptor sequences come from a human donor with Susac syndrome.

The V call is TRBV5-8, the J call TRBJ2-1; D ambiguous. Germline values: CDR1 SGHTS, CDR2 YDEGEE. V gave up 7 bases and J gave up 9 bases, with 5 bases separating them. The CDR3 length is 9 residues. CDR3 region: CASGGEQFF. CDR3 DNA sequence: TGTGCCAGCGGTGGTGAGCAGTTCTTC.

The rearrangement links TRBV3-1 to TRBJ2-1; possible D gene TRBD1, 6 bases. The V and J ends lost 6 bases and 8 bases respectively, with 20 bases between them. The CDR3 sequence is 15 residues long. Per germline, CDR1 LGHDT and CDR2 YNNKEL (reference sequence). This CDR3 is CASRRGHDHGDEQFF. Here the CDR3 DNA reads TGTGCCAGCAGACGGGGACACGACCATGGCGATGAGCAGTTCTTC.

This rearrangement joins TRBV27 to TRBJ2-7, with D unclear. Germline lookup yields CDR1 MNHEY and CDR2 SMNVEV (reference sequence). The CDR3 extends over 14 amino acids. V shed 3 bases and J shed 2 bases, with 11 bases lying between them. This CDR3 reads CASSFVDAPYEQYF. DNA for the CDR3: TGTGCCAGCAGTTTCGTGGACGCTCCCTACGAGCAGTACTTC.

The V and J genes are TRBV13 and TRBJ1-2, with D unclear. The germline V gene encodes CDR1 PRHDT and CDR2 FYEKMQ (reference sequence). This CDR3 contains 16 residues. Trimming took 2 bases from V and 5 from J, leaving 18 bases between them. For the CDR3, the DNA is TGTGCCAGCAGCTTATGGCAAGTTCAACGTCGGTATGGCTACACCTTC. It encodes CASSLWQVQRRYGYTF. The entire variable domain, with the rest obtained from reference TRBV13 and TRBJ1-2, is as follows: AAGVIQSPRHLIKEKRETATLKCYPIPRHDTVYWYQQGPGQDPQFLISFYEKMQSDKGSIPDRFSAQQFSDYHSELNMSSLELGDSALYFCASSLWQVQRRYGYTFGSGTRLTVV.

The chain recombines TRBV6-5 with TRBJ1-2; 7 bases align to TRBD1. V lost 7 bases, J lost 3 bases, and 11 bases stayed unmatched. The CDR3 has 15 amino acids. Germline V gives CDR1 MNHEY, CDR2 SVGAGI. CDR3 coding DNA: TGTGCCAGCACTCACCAGGGGGGGTCAGACTATGGCTACACCTTC. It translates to CASTHQGGSDYGYTF.

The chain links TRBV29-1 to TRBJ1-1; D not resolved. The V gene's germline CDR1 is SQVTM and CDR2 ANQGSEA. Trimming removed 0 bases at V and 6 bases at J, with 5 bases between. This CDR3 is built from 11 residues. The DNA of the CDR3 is TGCAGCGTTGAAGATGAGGCTGAAGCTTTCTTT. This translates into CSVEDEAEAFF.

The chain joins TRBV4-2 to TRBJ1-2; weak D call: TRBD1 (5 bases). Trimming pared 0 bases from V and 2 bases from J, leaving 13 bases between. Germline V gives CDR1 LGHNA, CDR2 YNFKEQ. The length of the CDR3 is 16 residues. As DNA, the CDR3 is TGTGCCAGCAGCCAAGAGAGGCTGGGGGAAAACTATGGCTACACCTTC. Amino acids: CASSQERLGENYGYTF.

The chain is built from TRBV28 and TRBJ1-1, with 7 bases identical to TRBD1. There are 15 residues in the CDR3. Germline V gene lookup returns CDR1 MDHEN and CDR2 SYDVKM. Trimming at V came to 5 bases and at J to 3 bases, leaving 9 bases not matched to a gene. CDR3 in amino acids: CASSGTANKYTEAFF. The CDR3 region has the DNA TGTGCCAGCAGTGGGACAGCGAACAAATACACTGAAGCTTTCTTT. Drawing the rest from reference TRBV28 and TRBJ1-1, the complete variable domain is DVKVTQSSRYLVKRTGEKVFLECVQDMDHENMFWYRQDPGLGLRLIYFSYDVKMKEKGDIPEGYSVSREKKERFSLILESASTNQTSMYLCASSGTANKYTEAFFGQGTRLTVV.

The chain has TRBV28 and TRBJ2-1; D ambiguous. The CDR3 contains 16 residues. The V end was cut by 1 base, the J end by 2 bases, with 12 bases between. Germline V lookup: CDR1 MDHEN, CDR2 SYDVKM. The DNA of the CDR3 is TGTGCCAGCAGTTTATTTGTGGGCCTAACCTACAATGAGCAGTTCTTC. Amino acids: CASSLFVGLTYNEQFF.